These 29 T cell receptor beta chains came from one sample sequenced in a study of shared clonotypes between healthy human individuals. This table comes from immunoSEQ multiplex PCR, and its TCRdb copy is limited to in-frame clones, with some not included. The table includes approximately 2.5 million clones, around nine tenths detected once. Sequences were obtained from naive CD4+ T cells sorted from blood. Specified subset: CD45RA+ positively selected. The receptor set was obtained from a man younger than 35 in good health.

A single count supports this clone. The chain has TRBV18 and TRBJ2-3, with D perhaps TRBD1 (6 bases). Per germline, CDR1 KGHSH and CDR2 LQKENI. Trimming took off 0 bases at V and 3 bases at J, with 13 bases between the two ends. The length of the CDR3 is 16 residues. In nucleotides, the CDR3 is TGTGCCAGCTCACCACCGGGACAACAGATGACAGATACGCAGTATTTT. It is translated as CASSPPGQQMTDTQYF.

V and J are TRBV4-1 and TRBJ1-2; maybe TRBD1 (5 bases). V shed 2 bases and J shed 8 bases, with 15 bases lying between them. Germline V gene data show CDR1 as MGHRA and CDR2 as YSYEKL. The length of the CDR3 is 14 residues. The CDR3 region has the DNA TGCGCCAGCAGCCAATTGGGGGTCAATGAAGGCTACACCTTC. The encoded protein is CASSQLGVNEGYTF.

This clone showed up just once. The J gene is TRBJ1-4, the V gene TRBV5-6, with unresolved D. Trimming took 7 bases from V and 1 from J, leaving 11 bases between them. The CDR3 contains 14 residues. Germline CDR1 is SGHDT and CDR2 is YYEEEE. The CDR3 reads CASYLGGTNEKLFF. The CDR3 DNA reads TGTGCCAGCTACCTAGGAGGAACTAATGAAAAACTGTTTTTT. The entire variable domain, with the rest obtained from reference TRBV5-6 and TRBJ1-4, is as follows: DAGVTQSPTHLIKTRGQQVTLRCSPKSGHDTVSWYQQALGQGPQFIFQYYEEEERQRGNFPDRFSGHQFPNYSSELNVNALLLGDSALYLCASYLGGTNEKLFFGSGTQLSVL.

The chain is built from TRBV10-1 and TRBJ2-2; 8 bases are shared with TRBD2. This CDR3 is 15 amino acids long. The germline gives CDR1 WNHNN, CDR2 SYGVQD (reference sequence). Germline trimming cut 5 bases from V and 5 bases from J; bases unmatched to any gene: 7. The CDR3 is CASSLQREITGELFF. Here the CDR3 DNA reads TGCGCCAGCAGTTTACAGCGGGAGATTACCGGGGAGCTGTTTTTT.

J is TRBJ2-7 and V is TRBV7-8; a possible D gene is TRBD2 (6 bases). Germline V gene data show CDR1 as SGHVS and CDR2 as FQNEAQ. This CDR3 has 16 amino acids. V shed 2 bases and J shed 0 bases, with 14 bases lying between them. CDR3 region: CASSLNEAGLSYEQYF. In DNA form, the CDR3 reads TGTGCCAGCAGCTTAAATGAGGCGGGACTCTCCTACGAGCAGTACTTC.

The sample holds a few counts of this clone. J is TRBJ1-6 and V is TRBV5-4, with TRBD1 as a possible D gene (6 bases). The germline V gene has CDR1 SGHNT and CDR2 YYREEE (reference sequence). V was shortened by 4 bases and J by 9 bases, with 14 bases between the two germline ends. The CDR3 extends over 14 amino acids. The CDR3 is CASSLWGAVSPLHF. CDR3 DNA: TGTGCCAGCAGCCTCTGGGGGGCAGTTTCACCCCTCCACTTT.

The J gene is TRBJ2-5, the V gene TRBV7-9; D is unclear. CDR1 is SEHNR, CDR2 FQNEAQ, per germline (reference sequence). The CDR3 consists of 13 residues. Trimming took 1 base from V and 11 from J, leaving 14 bases between them. The CDR3 is CASSLDNDAEQYF. CDR3 sequence (DNA): TGTGCCAGCAGCTTAGACAACGACGCGGAGCAGTACTTC.

The rearrangement joins TRBV2 to TRBJ2-1, with D perhaps TRBD1 (5 bases). V lost 6 bases, J lost 6 bases, and 12 bases lay in between. Germline V gives CDR1 SNHLY, CDR2 FYNNEI. This CDR3 is 13 amino acids long. The CDR3 DNA follows: TGTGCCAGCAGGAACACAGGTGTCAATGAGCAGTTCTTC. This encodes CASRNTGVNEQFF.

The rearrangement links TRBV5-1 to TRBJ1-1, with 10 bases aligning to TRBD1. V gave up 6 bases and J gave up 0 bases; unmatched junction bases: 8. CDR3 length: 16 residues. Germline assignment: CDR1 SGHRS and CDR2 YFSETQ. The CDR3 sequence is CASTKTDRGVNTEAFF. The DNA for the CDR3 is TGCGCCAGCACCAAAACGGACAGGGGGGTGAACACTGAAGCTTTCTTT. Full variable domain (remainder filled in from reference TRBV5-1 and TRBJ1-1): KAGVTQTPRYLIKTRGQQVTLSCSPISGHRSVSWYQQTPGQGLQFLFEYFSETQRNKGNFPGRFSGRQFSNSRSEMNVSTLELGDSALYLCASTKTDRGVNTEAFFGQGTRLTVV.

The V gene is TRBV6-5, the J gene TRBJ1-2; D call uncertain. This CDR3 has 13 amino acids. V lost 0 bases and J lost 3, with 5 bases in between. Germline loops: CDR1 MNHEY, CDR2 SVGAGI. CDR3 nucleotide sequence: TGTGCCAGCAGTTACTCCCCGGACTATGGCTACACCTTC. Amino acid sequence: CASSYSPDYGYTF.

The chain couples TRBV7-8 to TRBJ2-1, with D perhaps matching TRBD2 (5 bases). This CDR3 contains 15 residues. Between the trimmed V and J ends, which lost 8 bases and 6 bases, there was a span of 20 bases. Germline CDR1 is SGHVS and CDR2 is FQNEAQ. CDR3 DNA: TGTGCCAGCCTCAAGAGCCGGGGTACTGGCAATGAGCAGTTCTTC. Protein product: CASLKSRGTGNEQFF.

This sequence joins TRBV9 and TRBJ2-1, with D possibly being TRBD1 (6 bases). Germline-derived CDR1 and CDR2 are SGDLS and YYNGEE. This CDR3 comprises 14 residues. The germline V and J ends were trimmed by 6 bases and 2 bases, with 12 bases remaining between them. CDR3 residues: CASNRDMAYNEQFF. The CDR3 bases are TGTGCCAGCAACCGGGACATGGCCTACAATGAGCAGTTCTTC.

The V call is TRBV30, the J call TRBJ1-3; D unresolved. Trimming took off 1 base at V and 2 bases at J, with 12 bases between the two ends. Germline CDR1 GTSNPN, CDR2 SVGIG (reference sequence). The CDR3 extends over 15 amino acids. CDR3 nucleotide sequence: TGTGCCTGGAGTGCAGAAGGTTATGCTGGAAACACCATATATTTT. It encodes CAWSAEGYAGNTIYF.

The V gene is TRBV6-6, the J gene TRBJ2-7, with D perhaps TRBD1 or TRBD2 (5 bases each). Trimming took off 2 bases at V and 5 bases at J, with 16 bases between the two ends. Germline lookup yields CDR1 MNHNY and CDR2 SVGAGI (reference sequence). The CDR3 has 15 amino acids. The CDR3 is CASSYGRGMGDEQYF. The CDR3 bases are TGTGCCAGCAGTTACGGTAGGGGCATGGGAGACGAGCAGTACTTC.

The chain recombines TRBV5-1 with TRBJ1-4, with D possibly TRBD1 on 5 matching bases. The ends were cut back, 4 bases at V and 3 bases at J, with 13 bases in the middle. Germline values: CDR1 SGHRS, CDR2 YFSETQ. The CDR3 spans 15 residues. CDR3 nucleotide sequence: TGCGCCAGCAGCCTGGGACGGGCAGCTAATGAAAAACTGTTTTTT. It specifies CASSLGRAANEKLFF.

V is TRBV19 and J is TRBJ1-2; tentatively, D is TRBD1 (6 bases). The CDR3 length is 13 residues. The V and J ends lost 6 bases and 5 bases respectively, with 13 bases between them. The germline V gene has CDR1 LNHDA and CDR2 SQIVND (reference sequence). This CDR3 is CASRDDRYYGYTF. The CDR3 DNA is TGTGCCAGTAGAGACGACAGGTATTATGGCTACACCTTC.

This chain links TRBV28 with TRBJ2-2; the D gene could be TRBD1 or TRBD2 (6 bases each). Per the germline V gene, CDR1 is MDHEN and CDR2 is SYDVKM. Trimming pared 4 bases from V and 1 base from J, leaving 16 bases between. CDR3 size: 17 residues. The CDR3 reads CASSSYRTAGNTGELFF. The CDR3, as DNA: TGTGCCAGCAGTTCCTATCGGACAGCGGGGAACACCGGGGAGCTGTTTTTT.

This clone was observed a handful of times. This sequence joins TRBV21-1 and TRBJ1-5. TRBV21-1 is a known pseudogene. The CDR3 has 16 amino acids. CDR3 coding DNA: TGTGCCAGCAGCCTGGGGAGGAGGGAGGGCAATCAGCCCCAGCATTTT. Amino acids: CASSLGRREGNQPQHF.

The chain links TRBV19 to TRBJ1-6, with TRBD1 matching over 8 bases. The CDR3 is 16 amino acids. Germline V gives CDR1 LNHDA, CDR2 SQIVND (reference sequence). After removal of 7 bases from V and 5 bases from J, the junction contained 10 bases not matched to a gene. The CDR3 spells CASNLGGDRNNSPLHF. For the CDR3, the DNA is TGTGCCAGTAACCTAGGCGGGGACAGGAATAATTCACCCCTCCACTTT.

The rearrangement links TRBV30 to TRBJ1-2, with D unresolved. Germline V gives CDR1 GTSNPN, CDR2 SVGIG (reference sequence). The CDR3 covers 13 residues. Trimming left V 3 bases short and J 4 bases short, with 12 bases between. The chain's CDR3 is CAWSWAGSYGYTF. The CDR3 bases are TGTGCCTGGAGCTGGGCGGGGTCCTATGGCTACACCTTC.

The chain has TRBV28 and TRBJ1-3, with D perhaps matching TRBD1 (5 bases). CDR1 is MDHEN and CDR2 is SYDVKM in the germline V gene. The CDR3 runs 17 residues. V was clipped by 1 base and J by 4 bases, with 17 bases between them. The CDR3 bases are TGTGCCAGCAGTTTATCTTATGGAGTGGCAGGGGGAAACACCATATATTTT. Translated: CASSLSYGVAGGNTIYF. Full variable domain (remainder filled in from reference TRBV28 and TRBJ1-3): DVKVTQSSRYLVKRTGEKVFLECVQDMDHENMFWYRQDPGLGLRLIYFSYDVKMKEKGDIPEGYSVSREKKERFSLILESASTNQTSMYLCASSLSYGVAGGNTIYFGEGSWLTVV.

The chain employs TRBV7-9 and TRBJ2-7; 9 positions match TRBD1. The germline gives CDR1 SEHNR, CDR2 FQNEAQ (reference sequence). The ends lost 6 bases at V and 6 bases at J; junction bases unmatched: 9. The CDR3 extends over 14 amino acids. CDR3 region: CASRSGTGTLEQYF. DNA of the CDR3: TGTGCCAGCAGATCCGGGACAGGGACTCTCGAGCAGTACTTC.

To note about this clone: Other nucleotide sequences from this sample produce the same CDR3. The chain links TRBV20-1 to TRBJ2-3; tentatively, D is TRBD2 (6 bases). The germline V gene has CDR1 DFQATT and CDR2 SNEGSKA (reference sequence). CDR3 length: 11 amino acids. V was cut by 6 bases and J by 6 bases, with 10 bases left in between. The CDR3 sequence is CSAGRGDTQYF. DNA for the CDR3: TGCAGTGCAGGCCGGGGGGATACGCAGTATTTT.

This chain links TRBV2 with TRBJ1-6, with D possibly matching TRBD1 (6 bases). Trimming removed 4 bases from V and 6 bases from J, with 13 bases in between. Germline V CDR1 and CDR2: SNHLY, FYNNEI. This CDR3 is built from 15 residues. The CDR3 DNA reads TGTGCCAGCAGTGGGGCAGGGGCCCCTAATTCACCCCTCCACTTT. This codes for CASSGAGAPNSPLHF. The full variable domain, rest sourced from reference TRBV2 and TRBJ1-6, is EPEVTQTPSHQVTQMGQEVILRCVPISNHLYFYWYRQILGQKVEFLVSFYNNEISEKSEIFDDQFSVERPDGSNFTLKIRSTKLEDSAMYFCASSGAGAPNSPLHFGNGTRLTVT.

The CDR3: CASSEGQGSWTEAFF. CDR3 nucleotides: TGTGCCAGCAGTGAAGGACAGGGCTCGTGGACTGAAGCTTTCTTT. The genes are TRBV6-1 and TRBJ1-1; 7 nucleotides align to TRBD1. The CDR3 totals 15 residues. Germline V gene sequence: CDR1 MNHNS, CDR2 SASEGT. J lost 5 bases, V lost 1 base, and 7 bases had no gene match.

This chain uses TRBV7-9 with TRBJ2-7; the match to TRBD2 covers 9 bases. V shed 3 bases and J 7 bases; nucleotides not matched to a gene: 7. The CDR3 length is 14 residues. Looked up from germline, CDR1 is SEHNR and CDR2 is FQNEAQ (reference sequence). The CDR3 protein is CASSLVGLAGEQYF. The CDR3 region has the DNA TGTGCCAGCAGCTTGGTCGGTCTAGCGGGAGAGCAGTACTTC.

The chain uses TRBV7-2 and TRBJ1-1; D might be TRBD1 (6 bases). The CDR3 runs to 14 residues. The V and J ends lost 0 bases and 5 bases respectively, with 10 bases between them. CDR1 and CDR2 (germline): SGHTA, FQGNSA. The CDR3 is CASSLAGGRTEAFF. CDR3 DNA: TGTGCCAGCAGCTTAGCCGGGGGCAGGACTGAAGCTTTCTTT.

The J gene is TRBJ2-4, the V gene TRBV25-1; weak D call: TRBD1 (5 bases). CDR1 and CDR2 (germline): MGHDK, SYGVNS. This CDR3 spans 14 amino acids. V was cut by 2 bases and J by 9 bases, with 14 bases left in between. CDR3 loop: CASSEQGGNGIQYF. The CDR3 DNA follows: TGTGCCAGCAGTGAACAGGGCGGAAACGGCATTCAGTACTTC.

The chain uses TRBV2 and TRBJ2-3, with D unclear. The CDR3 is made up of 15 amino acids. CDR1 and CDR2 (germline): SNHLY, FYNNEI. The V gene lost 6 bases and the J gene lost 0 bases, with 13 bases spanning the gap. The CDR3 DNA follows: TGTGCCAGCAGCCTCCTCCCGACTAGCACAGATACGCAGTATTTT. Translated, it gives CASSLLPTSTDTQYF.